The 32 T cell receptor beta chains below come from one sample, sequenced in a study of CD4+ T cells in melanoma. Data came from immunoSEQ multiplex PCR; TCRdb stores just in-frame clones and leaves some out. The sample includes about 55,000 clones, over 60% seen only once; the top ten take 4.5% to 5.5%. The sample consisted of tumor tissue. The receptors were sampled from a human donor with melanoma.

This rearrangement joins TRBV7-8 to TRBJ2-1, with D possibly matching TRBD2 (6 bases). CDR1 and CDR2 (germline): SGHVS, FQNEAQ. V lost 1 base, J lost 3 bases, and 16 bases lay in between. CDR3 size: 17 residues. The DNA of the CDR3 is TGTGCCAGCAGCTTAGTGCCTTCTAGCGAGTACTACAATGAGCAGTTCTTC. Protein product: CASSLVPSSEYYNEQFF.

The CDR3 loop reads CSAGPTVVQFF. DNA for the CDR3: TGCAGTGCTGGGCCAACCGTAGTCCAGTTCTTC. The chain recombines TRBV20-1 with TRBJ2-1; D is unresolved. The ends were cut back, 5 bases at V and 13 bases at J, with 15 bases in the middle. The germline V gene encodes CDR1 DFQATT and CDR2 SNEGSKA (reference sequence). This CDR3 has 11 amino acids.

The CDR3 DNA follows: TGTGCCACCAGCCCTCGGGGGACTAGCGGGGACACCGGGGAGCTGTTTTTT. Protein sequence: CATSPRGTSGDTGELFF. This chain links TRBV15 with TRBJ2-2; 13 positions match TRBD2. The CDR3 contains 17 residues. The ends lost 5 bases at V and 3 bases at J; junction bases unmatched: 6. From germline, CDR1 is LNHNV and CDR2 YYDKDF (reference sequence).

The rearrangement links TRBV19 to TRBJ1-6; D is ambiguous. Trimming pared 3 bases from V and 9 bases from J, leaving 15 bases between. The germline V gene has CDR1 LNHDA and CDR2 SQIVND (reference sequence). The CDR3 runs 15 residues. DNA for the CDR3: TGTGCCAGTAGTATCGAAGGCACCCGTGGTTCACCCCTCCACTTT. Its translation: CASSIEGTRGSPLHF.

The J gene is TRBJ1-2, the V gene TRBV7-2; 8 bases line up with TRBD1. Trimming at V came to 4 bases and at J to 7 bases, leaving 5 bases not matched to a gene. The germline CDR1 and CDR2 sequences are SGHTA and FQGNSA. The CDR3 is 13 residues long. Here the CDR3 reads CASSSGGASGYTF. In DNA form, the CDR3 reads TGTGCCAGCAGCTCAGGGGGCGCGAGTGGCTACACCTTC.

There are many counts of this clone. Other nucleotide sequences from this sample produce the same CDR3. The chain joins TRBV9 to TRBJ2-3; D is unclear. Germline assignment: CDR1 SGDLS and CDR2 YYNGEE. V was clipped by 0 bases and J by 4 bases, with 6 bases between them. The CDR3 sequence is 13 residues long. CDR3 sequence reads: CASSVVKADTQYF. The CDR3, as DNA: TGTGCCAGCAGCGTAGTTAAAGCAGATACGCAGTATTTT.

This clone has a single count. The rearrangement links TRBV28 to TRBJ1-4; 7 bases agree with TRBD1. The germline CDR1 and CDR2 sequences are MDHEN and SYDVKM. The CDR3 runs to 15 residues. V trimming: 7 bases; J trimming: 8 bases; junction bases outside the gene matches: 13. CDR3 protein: CASTHRGPSVEKLFF. For the CDR3, the DNA is TGTGCCAGCACTCACAGGGGTCCCTCGGTCGAAAAACTGTTTTTT.

The chain combines TRBV9 with TRBJ2-1, with 8 bases matching TRBD1. J was trimmed by 8 bases and V by 3 bases; bases with no gene match: 7. This CDR3 is 14 amino acids long. Germline V lookup: CDR1 SGDLS, CDR2 YYNGEE. The CDR3 DNA reads as TGTGCCAGCAGCGACCGGACAGGGTGGGATGAGCAGTTCTTC. Translated, it gives CASSDRTGWDEQFF.

The chain is built from TRBV27 and TRBJ1-1; TRBD1 matches 7 bases. The germline CDR1 and CDR2 sequences are MNHEY and SMNVEV (reference sequence). V gave up 4 bases and J gave up 5 bases; unmatched junction bases: 4. The CDR3 runs to 13 residues. The CDR3 here is CASSSGQRTEAFF. CDR3 sequence (DNA): TGTGCCAGCAGTTCGGGACAGAGGACTGAAGCTTTCTTT.

The chain couples TRBV28 to TRBJ2-7; the D gene could be TRBD1 or TRBD2 (5 bases each). CDR3 length: 13 residues. Looked up from germline, CDR1 is MDHEN and CDR2 is SYDVKM. The V and J ends lost 5 bases and 7 bases respectively, with 15 bases between them. CDR3: CASSLAQGGEQYF. In DNA, the CDR3 is TGTGCCAGCAGTCTCGCGCAGGGCGGGGAGCAGTACTTC. Full variable domain (rest looked up from reference TRBV28 and TRBJ2-7): DVKVTQSSRYLVKRTGEKVFLECVQDMDHENMFWYRQDPGLGLRLIYFSYDVKMKEKGDIPEGYSVSREKKERFSLILESASTNQTSMYLCASSLAQGGEQYFGPGTRLTVT.

The chain carries TRBV6-1 and TRBJ1-2; tentative D call: TRBD1 (5 bases). V lost 3 bases to trimming and J lost 5 bases, with 10 bases between them. The germline gives CDR1 MNHNS, CDR2 SASEGT. This CDR3 region has 13 residues. CDR3 region: CASSEGRIYGYTF. As DNA, the CDR3 is TGTGCCAGCAGTGAGGGACGGATATATGGCTACACCTTC.

This clone was seen a handful of times. V and J are TRBV11-3 and TRBJ2-7; TRBD1 matches at 9 bases. This CDR3 has 14 residues. The V and J ends lost 5 bases and 2 bases, in that order; junction bases with no gene match: 4. The germline V gene encodes CDR1 SGHNT and CDR2 YENEEA. The DNA for the CDR3 is TGTGCCAGCAGCAGGACAGGGGACGCCTACGAGCAGTACTTC. Translating gives CASSRTGDAYEQYF.

The chain is built from TRBV28 and TRBJ1-6; D gene unclear. V dropped 2 bases and J dropped 7 bases, with 6 bases sitting between them. The CDR3 covers 13 residues. Germline V CDR1 and CDR2: MDHEN, SYDVKM. CDR3: CASSLGSNSPLHF. The CDR3 nucleotides read TGTGCCAGCAGTTTAGGCTCGAATTCACCCCTCCACTTT.

The sample holds one count of this clone. This chain links TRBV7-9 with TRBJ2-1, with 8 bases matching TRBD2. V shed 5 bases, J shed 5 bases, and the junction held 11 bases outside the gene matches. The CDR3 consists of 16 residues. Germline V CDR1 and CDR2: SEHNR, FQNEAQ (reference sequence). CDR3: CASSPRGLVGDNEQFF. CDR3 DNA: TGTGCCAGCAGCCCAAGGGGACTAGTGGGAGACAATGAGCAGTTCTTC.

J is TRBJ2-1 and V is TRBV6-5; D is unresolved. Germline values: CDR1 MNHEY, CDR2 SVGAGI. This CDR3 has 14 amino acids. V was pared by 2 bases and J by 0 bases, with 5 bases between. CDR3 sequence: CASSYQSSYNEQFF. The CDR3, as DNA: TGTGCCAGCAGTTACCAGAGCTCCTACAATGAGCAGTTCTTC.

The chain is built from TRBV7-8 and TRBJ1-1; a possible D gene is TRBD1 (5 bases). The length of the CDR3 is 14 residues. Trimming took off 5 bases at V and 1 base at J, with 11 bases between the two ends. Germline V gene data show CDR1 as SGHVS and CDR2 as FQNEAQ. CDR3 nucleotide sequence: TGTGCCAGCAGCGGGGGGACCGAGAACACTGAAGCTTTCTTT. Its protein is CASSGGTENTEAFF. The full variable domain, rest sourced from reference TRBV7-8 and TRBJ1-1, is GAGVSQSPRYKVAKRGQDVALRCDPISGHVSLFWYQQALGQGPEFLTYFQNEAQLDKSGLPSDRFFAERPEGSVSTLKIQRTQQEDSAVYLCASSGGTENTEAFFGQGTRLTVV.

The rearrangement joins TRBV30 to TRBJ1-1; a possible D gene is TRBD1 (5 bases). From germline, CDR1 is GTSNPN and CDR2 SVGIG (reference sequence). The CDR3 is made up of 14 amino acids. Trimming stripped 3 bases from V and 6 bases from J, with 17 bases between. In nucleotides, the CDR3 is TGTGCCTGGAGATGGGGAAGCCTCAGGGCTGAAGCTTTCTTT. Encoded protein: CAWRWGSLRAEAFF.

V gene TRBV11-2 combines with J gene TRBJ2-1, with TRBD1 matching 12 bases. This CDR3 spans 16 amino acids. The ends lost 7 bases at V and 10 bases at J; junction bases unmatched: 14. The germline V gene has CDR1 SGHAT and CDR2 FQNNGV. This CDR3 reads CASIPIRGQGAQEQFF. The CDR3 DNA follows: TGTGCCAGCATCCCGATTCGGGGACAGGGGGCGCAGGAGCAGTTCTTC.

The chain uses TRBV18 and TRBJ1-6; no clear D gene. V lost 5 bases and J 6 bases, leaving 17 bases between the germline ends. CDR1 is KGHSH, CDR2 LQKENI, per germline. The CDR3 consists of 16 residues. CDR3 DNA sequence: TGTGCCAGCTCATTGGGAGACCAATACCCTAATTCACCCCTCCACTTT. It translates to CASSLGDQYPNSPLHF.

V is TRBV11-2 and J is TRBJ1-6; D uncertain. Germline V gene lookup returns CDR1 SGHAT and CDR2 FQNNGV. The V gene lost 5 bases and the J gene lost 7 bases, with 6 bases spanning the gap. CDR3 size: 12 residues. CDR3 loop: CASSKENSPLHF. The CDR3 DNA reads as TGTGCCAGCAGCAAAGAAAATTCACCCCTCCACTTT.

The chain has TRBV6-5 and TRBJ2-5, with 11 nucleotides matching TRBD1. Germline CDR1 and CDR2: MNHEY and SVGAGI. V shed 4 bases, J shed 4 bases, and the junction held 2 bases outside the gene matches. The length of the CDR3 is 14 residues. CDR3 in amino acids: CASSWGTGGETQYF. CDR3 nucleotides: TGTGCCAGCAGTTGGGGGACAGGGGGAGAGACCCAGTACTTC.

The chain recombines TRBV28 with TRBJ1-2; 10 bases agree with TRBD1. The J segment lost 11 bases and the V segment lost 6 bases, leaving 6 bases of the junction unmatched. The CDR3 length is 12 residues. Germline lookup yields CDR1 MDHEN and CDR2 SYDVKM. CDR3 in amino acids: CASSRDRGSYTF. The CDR3 region has the DNA TGTGCCAGCAGCCGGGACAGGGGTTCTTACACCTTC.

The CDR3 DNA follows: TGTGCCAGCAAATTCAGGGTTAACACCGGGGAGCTGTTTTTT. Translating it yields CASKFRVNTGELFF. J is TRBJ2-2 and V is TRBV7-8, with D perhaps matching TRBD1 (5 bases). V gave up 7 bases and J gave up 2 bases, with 11 bases separating them. The CDR3 is 14 amino acids. In germline, CDR1 is SGHVS, CDR2 FQNEAQ.

The table lists this clone with many counts. The same CDR3 is also encoded by other DNA sequences in this sample. J is TRBJ2-1 and V is TRBV19; D gene uncertain. The germline V gene has CDR1 LNHDA and CDR2 SQIVND (reference sequence). The CDR3 has 12 amino acids. Trimming took 3 bases from V and 4 from J, leaving 4 bases between them. The CDR3 DNA reads TGTGCCAGTAGTATGGGGTACAATGAGCAGTTCTTC. Its protein product is CASSMGYNEQFF.

This clone was seen more than once but under ten times. CDR3 region: CASSQEGAGPSNQPQHF. The CDR3 DNA reads as TGCGCCAGCAGCCAAGAGGGGGCAGGTCCTAGCAATCAGCCCCAGCATTTT. V is TRBV4-1 and J is TRBJ1-5; a possible D gene is TRBD1 (6 bases). Trimming stripped 0 bases from V and 0 bases from J, with 12 bases between. Germline V gene data show CDR1 as MGHRA and CDR2 as YSYEKL. The CDR3 totals 17 residues.

This clone was counted once. CDR3 sequence: CASSPRTSNEKLFF. The CDR3 nucleotides are TGTGCCAGCAGTCCCCGAACTTCTAATGAAAAACTGTTTTTT. The rearrangement joins TRBV6-5 to TRBJ1-4, with D unresolved. The CDR3 totals 14 residues. Germline CDR1 and CDR2: MNHEY and SVGAGI. V lost 5 bases, J lost 3 bases, and 10 bases lay in between.

The V call is TRBV5-1, the J call TRBJ1-4; D might be TRBD1 (5 bases). From germline, CDR1 is SGHRS and CDR2 YFSETQ. V was shortened by 4 bases and J by 5 bases, with 15 bases between the two germline ends. The CDR3 loop spans 15 amino acids. The CDR3 DNA reads TGCGCCAGCAGCCGGGAGGGACTCCTGAATGAAAAACTGTTTTTT. Translation: CASSREGLLNEKLFF.

CDR3: CASRSGTGQPYEQYF. The CDR3 nucleotides read TGTGCCAGCAGGTCCGGGACAGGGCAGCCCTACGAGCAGTACTTC. The rearrangement joins TRBV6-5 to TRBJ2-7, with 9 nucleotides matching TRBD1. After removal of 6 bases from V and 2 bases from J, the junction contained 8 bases not matched to a gene. The CDR3 length is 15 residues. The germline gives CDR1 MNHEY, CDR2 SVGAGI.

The V gene is TRBV27, the J gene TRBJ2-7; 8 bases match TRBD1. This CDR3 has 15 amino acids. Germline assignment: CDR1 MNHEY and CDR2 SMNVEV (reference sequence). V gave up 5 bases and J gave up 4 bases; unmatched junction bases: 10. The CDR3 nucleotides read TGTGCCAGCAGTGAACTCGGACAGGGCCCGTACGAGCAGTACTTC. Translated: CASSELGQGPYEQYF.

V and J are TRBV14 and TRBJ2-7; perhaps TRBD1 as D (5 bases). V dropped 0 bases and J dropped 2 bases, with 8 bases sitting between them. Germline lookup yields CDR1 SGHDN and CDR2 FVKESK. The CDR3 totals 14 residues. CDR3 in DNA: TGTGCCAGCAGCCAAGATCCAGGGCCCTACGAGCAGTACTTC. It yields the protein CASSQDPGPYEQYF. Looking up the rest from reference TRBV14 and TRBJ2-7 gives the full variable domain: EAGVTQFPSHSVIEKGQTVTLRCDPISGHDNLYWYRRVMGKEIKFLLHFVKESKQDESGMPNNRFLAERTGGTYSTLKVQPAELEDSGVYFCASSQDPGPYEQYFGPGTRLTVT.

The rearrangement links TRBV18 to TRBJ1-2; tentative D call: TRBD1 (6 bases). Germline assignment: CDR1 KGHSH and CDR2 LQKENI. The length of the CDR3 is 12 residues. Trimming took 6 bases from V and 4 from J, leaving 9 bases between them. The CDR3 DNA follows: TGTGCCAGCTCTGGGACAACCTATGGCTACACCTTC. It translates to CASSGTTYGYTF.

This clone came up a few times. V is TRBV5-6 and J is TRBJ2-7, with D possibly matching TRBD2 (6 bases). The CDR3 is 14 residues long. V lost 4 bases to trimming and J lost 3 bases, with 14 bases between them. Germline assignment: CDR1 SGHDT and CDR2 YYEEEE. The DNA of the CDR3 is TGTGCCAGCAGCCAGGGAGGAGGCGACTACGAGCAGTACTTC. This sequence encodes CASSQGGGDYEQYF.